The 29 T cell receptor beta chains in this list originate from one sample, sequenced in a study of shared clonotypes between healthy human individuals. Sequencing was performed with immunoSEQ multiplex PCR; in TCRdb, only in-frame clones are kept and a portion is missing. Of under 2,500,000 clones listed, approximately 94% were seen once; the top ten hold more than 0.1%. Sequenced input: naive CD4+ T cells sorted from blood. Subset meaning: CD45RA+ positively selected. The receptors stem from a man younger than 35 in good health.

The V gene is TRBV6-1, the J gene TRBJ2-2; TRBD2 is a possible D gene (5 bases). V was clipped by 2 bases and J by 6 bases, with 13 bases between them. This CDR3 spans 15 amino acids. The germline V gene encodes CDR1 MNHNS and CDR2 SASEGT. The CDR3 here is CASSEPGKGPGELFF. The DNA of the CDR3 is TGTGCCAGCAGTGAACCCGGGAAAGGGCCCGGGGAGCTGTTTTTT.

V and J are TRBV27 and TRBJ1-2, with TRBD1 as a possible D gene (5 bases). V gave up 3 bases and J gave up 0 bases, with 14 bases separating them. The CDR3 loop spans 16 amino acids. Germline V CDR1 and CDR2: MNHEY, SMNVEV (reference sequence). The CDR3 nucleotides read TGTGCCAGCAGTTTGTCGTGGGGACGTCCTAACTATGGCTACACCTTC. It is translated as CASSLSWGRPNYGYTF.

V and J are TRBV18 and TRBJ2-7; D is ambiguous. The V end lost 3 bases, the J end lost 6 bases, and 9 bases lay between the germline ends. The CDR3 is 12 amino acids. Germline values: CDR1 KGHSH, CDR2 LQKENI. CDR3 DNA sequence: TGTGCCAGCTCACCCTTGTTGGGCGAGCAGTACTTC. Translated: CASSPLLGEQYF.

This clone was picked up a small number of times. At the DNA level, this CDR3 is encoded by other sequences in the same sample as well. The genes are TRBV18 and TRBJ1-5, with 7 bases lining up with TRBD1. Trimming at V came to 3 bases and at J to 1 base, leaving 0 bases not matched to a gene. This CDR3 has 14 residues. CDR1 and CDR2 (germline): KGHSH, LQKENI. The CDR3 region is CASSPGQSNQPQHF. CDR3 in DNA: TGTGCCAGCTCACCGGGACAGAGCAATCAGCCCCAGCATTTT.

The V and J genes are TRBV27 and TRBJ2-1; no definite D call. Trimming removed 2 bases at V and 6 bases at J, with 11 bases between. The CDR3 is 14 residues long. Germline V gene data show CDR1 as MNHEY and CDR2 as SMNVEV (reference sequence). The CDR3 reads CASSLRERPNEQFF. The CDR3 DNA sequence: TGTGCCAGCAGTTTACGTGAGCGTCCCAATGAGCAGTTCTTC.

CDR3 sequence reads: CASSGTEKYEQYF. The CDR3 coding sequence is TGTGCCAGCAGCGGGACAGAGAAATACGAGCAGTACTTC. The chain couples TRBV11-2 to TRBJ2-7, with 7 bases matching TRBD1. This CDR3 has 13 residues. The germline V gene has CDR1 SGHAT and CDR2 FQNNGV. The J segment lost 4 bases and the V segment lost 5 bases, leaving 5 bases of the junction unmatched.

The chain combines TRBV7-9 with TRBJ2-5; 10 bases line up with TRBD2. CDR3 length: 15 amino acids. Germline CDR1 SEHNR, CDR2 FQNEAQ (reference sequence). V dropped 7 bases and J dropped 9; count of bases not matched to a gene: 14. The CDR3 reads CASTSGLAGVEAQYF. CDR3 DNA: TGTGCCAGCACCTCTGGGCTAGCGGGGGTTGAGGCCCAGTACTTC.

V gene TRBV2 combines with J gene TRBJ1-6; D is undetermined. CDR3 length equals 19 residues. The V and J ends lost 0 bases and 0 bases respectively, with 15 bases between them. The germline gives CDR1 SNHLY, CDR2 FYNNEI. The CDR3 DNA sequence: TGTGCCAGCAGTGAAGCGGAAACCTTCGGGAGCTCCTATAATTCACCCCTCCACTTT. Its protein is CASSEAETFGSSYNSPLHF.

V is TRBV6-6 and J is TRBJ1-5; D is uncertain. Germline CDR1 MNHNY, CDR2 SVGAGI (reference sequence). Trimming shortened V by 7 bases and J by 9 bases, and 16 bases separated the two germline ends. The CDR3 sequence is 13 residues long. CDR3 nucleotides: TGTGCCAGCAACGGCCTCCTTGCTCCGCCCCAGCATTTT. Encoded protein: CASNGLLAPPQHF.

V usage is TRBV5-6 and J usage is TRBJ1-6, with 8 bases that match TRBD1. Looked up from germline, CDR1 is SGHDT and CDR2 is YYEEEE. The length of the CDR3 is 15 residues. The V gene end was trimmed by 3 bases and the J gene end by 9 bases; junction bases not matched to a gene: 8. CDR3 in amino acids: CASSWTKTGASPLHF. CDR3 bases: TGTGCCAGCAGCTGGACAAAGACAGGGGCTTCACCCCTCCACTTT.

This clone was seen just once. This sequence joins TRBV10-3 and TRBJ2-6; D is perhaps TRBD1 or TRBD2 (6 bases each). This CDR3 is built from 15 residues. V lost 8 bases, J lost 4 bases, and 15 bases lay in between. CDR1 and CDR2 (germline): ENHRY, SYGVKD. The CDR3 DNA reads TGTGCCATCGGGGGCGGGGTAACCGGGGCCAACGTCCTGACTTTC. Translating gives CAIGGGVTGANVLTF.

The chain combines TRBV6-5 with TRBJ2-5; 8 bases are a match to TRBD1. Germline lookup yields CDR1 MNHEY and CDR2 SVGAGI. The CDR3 has 15 residues. Germline trimming cut 4 bases from V and 5 bases from J; bases unmatched to any gene: 9. The CDR3 DNA sequence: TGTGCCAGCAGTTCGACAGGGGTTAGGGCCGAGACCCAGTACTTC. This codes for CASSSTGVRAETQYF.

The gene calls are TRBV6-1 and TRBJ2-7; D might be TRBD1 (5 bases). Germline loops: CDR1 MNHNS, CDR2 SASEGT. This CDR3 has 13 amino acids. The V end lost 4 bases, the J end lost 0 bases, and 7 bases lay between the germline ends. The CDR3, as DNA: TGTGCCAGCAGTGCGACAGTCTCCTACGAGCAGTACTTC. This gives the protein CASSATVSYEQYF.

The V gene is TRBV5-6, the J gene TRBJ2-3; no firm D call. Trimming took off 5 bases at V and 7 bases at J, with 11 bases between the two ends. CDR1 is SGHDT, CDR2 YYEEEE, per germline. The CDR3 length is 12 residues. CDR3 in amino acids: CASSYAINTQYF. CDR3 in DNA: TGTGCCAGCAGTTATGCCATAAATACGCAGTATTTT.

The chain has TRBV2 and TRBJ2-3, with D maybe TRBD1 (6 bases). The CDR3 spans 11 residues. The germline V gene has CDR1 SNHLY and CDR2 FYNNEI. V was trimmed by 11 bases and J by 6 bases, leaving 12 bases between them. CDR3 DNA: TGTGCCGGACGTAGGGGGGATACGCAGTATTTT. Translated: CAGRRGDTQYF. The variable domain in full, completed from reference TRBV2 and TRBJ2-3, reads EPEVTQTPSHQVTQMGQEVILRCVPISNHLYFYWYRQILGQKVEFLVSFYNNEISEKSEIFDDQFSVERPDGSNFTLKIRSTKLEDSAMYFCAGRRGDTQYFGPGTRLTVL.

V is TRBV9 and J is TRBJ2-7; D possibly corresponds to TRBD2 (5 bases). Germline V lookup: CDR1 SGDLS, CDR2 YYNGEE. The CDR3 spans 15 residues. The V gene lost 0 bases and the J gene lost 2 bases, with 12 bases spanning the gap. The chain's CDR3 is CASSVGGAAAYEQYF. CDR3 sequence (DNA): TGTGCCAGCAGCGTAGGGGGAGCGGCGGCCTACGAGCAGTACTTC. The whole variable domain, remainder taken from reference TRBV9 and TRBJ2-7, is DSGVTQTPKHLITATGQRVTLRCSPRSGDLSVYWYQQSLDQGLQFLIQYYNGEERAKGNILERFSAQQFPDLHSELNLSSLELGDSALYFCASSVGGAAAYEQYFGPGTRLTVT.

This clone was seen just once. This chain uses TRBV7-2 with TRBJ2-7; 15 bases agree with TRBD2. The V and J ends lost 5 bases and 4 bases, in that order; junction bases with no gene match: 3. Germline V CDR1 and CDR2: SGHTA, FQGNSA. This CDR3 region has 15 residues. CDR3 protein: CASSLGTSGRYEQYF. CDR3 DNA: TGTGCCAGCAGCCTTGGGACTAGCGGGAGGTACGAGCAGTACTTC.

CDR3 DNA sequence: TGTGCCAGCAGTCGGACAGGGAGTTTCGGCTACACCTTC. As protein: CASSRTGSFGYTF. This chain uses TRBV2 with TRBJ1-2; the match to TRBD1 covers 8 bases. Losses at the gene ends were 5 bases for V and 8 bases for J; bases not matched to a gene: 7. The CDR3 is 13 residues long. The germline V gene has CDR1 SNHLY and CDR2 FYNNEI.

DNA of the CDR3: TGCGCCAGCAGCCCCACCGGGACAGGGTCCACTGAAGCTTTCTTT. The encoded protein is CASSPTGTGSTEAFF. This chain connects TRBV5-1 to TRBJ1-1, with 9 bases identical to TRBD1. CDR3 length: 15 amino acids. Per the germline V gene, CDR1 is SGHRS and CDR2 is YFSETQ. The trim removed 4 bases at V and 4 bases at J, leaving 8 bases unmatched.

This clone has only one observation. Other DNA sequences within the sample encode an identical CDR3. The chain employs TRBV10-3 and TRBJ2-5; D ambiguous. Looked up from germline, CDR1 is ENHRY and CDR2 is SYGVKD. Deletions cut 0 bases from V and 2 bases from J, with 7 bases between. The CDR3 totals 14 residues. The CDR3 DNA is TGTGCCATCAGTGAGTCTGGGCCTCAAGAGACCCAGTACTTC. As protein: CAISESGPQETQYF.

The genes are TRBV27 and TRBJ2-5, with D possibly TRBD2 on 5 matching bases. Germline loops: CDR1 MNHEY, CDR2 SMNVEV (reference sequence). Trimming pared 6 bases from V and 7 bases from J, leaving 18 bases between. The CDR3 sequence is 14 residues long. This CDR3 is CASRVRHPEGTQYF. The DNA of the CDR3 is TGTGCCAGCAGGGTTCGACACCCTGAGGGGACCCAGTACTTC.

The J gene is TRBJ1-3, the V gene TRBV5-6; no clear D. The V end was cut by 0 bases, the J end by 4 bases, with 14 bases between. Germline CDR1 reads SGHDT; CDR2 reads YYEEEE. The CDR3 covers 16 residues. The CDR3 nucleotides read TGTGCCAGCAGCTTGGAACTGATTTCTACCGGAAACACCATATATTTT. It translates to CASSLELISTGNTIYF.

The V call is TRBV5-1, the J call TRBJ2-3, with D possibly called TRBD1 or TRBD2 (5 bases each). There are 14 residues in the CDR3. V was cut by 4 bases and J by 3 bases, with 12 bases left in between. CDR1 and CDR2 (germline): SGHRS, YFSETQ. CDR3: CASSLGRTTDTQYF. In DNA form, the CDR3 reads TGCGCCAGCAGCCTGGGACGTACGACAGATACGCAGTATTTT.

The DNA for the CDR3 is TGTGCCAGCAGCCGCGGACGCTCTGTGGGCTACAATGAGCAGTTCTTC. As protein: CASSRGRSVGYNEQFF. The chain couples TRBV11-2 to TRBJ2-1, with D unclear. CDR3 length: 16 residues. Trimming took 5 bases from V and 3 from J, leaving 17 bases between them. Looked up from germline, CDR1 is SGHAT and CDR2 is FQNNGV.

J is TRBJ2-7 and V is TRBV11-2; TRBD1 matches 10 bases. V shed 7 bases, J shed 7 bases, and the junction held 7 bases outside the gene matches. The germline V gene encodes CDR1 SGHAT and CDR2 FQNNGV. CDR3 length equals 13 residues. The CDR3 spells CASNRDRGWEQYF. The CDR3 coding sequence is TGTGCCAGCAACCGGGACAGGGGCTGGGAGCAGTACTTC.

Only one count was recorded for this clone. The CDR3 DNA reads TGTGCCACCTTACAGGGGGCTAGTGTGGATTCACCCCTCCACTTT. Translating it yields CATLQGASVDSPLHF. V gene TRBV6-5 combines with J gene TRBJ1-6; TRBD1 matches 9 bases. V trimming: 10 bases; J trimming: 8 bases; junction bases outside the gene matches: 12. Germline assignment: CDR1 MNHEY and CDR2 SVGAGI. CDR3 size: 15 residues.

The sample holds one count of this clone. The rearrangement links TRBV5-1 to TRBJ2-5; no firm D call. Germline V lookup: CDR1 SGHRS, CDR2 YFSETQ. CDR3 length: 13 amino acids. Trimming removed 7 bases from V and 5 bases from J, with 15 bases in between. This CDR3 is CASQMSPQETQYF. The CDR3 DNA reads as TGCGCCAGCCAAATGTCTCCCCAGGAGACCCAGTACTTC.

The gene calls are TRBV5-1 and TRBJ2-1; a possible D gene is TRBD2 (5 bases). The V end was cut by 2 bases, the J end by 9 bases, with 15 bases between. CDR3 length: 14 residues. CDR1 is SGHRS and CDR2 is YFSETQ in the germline V gene. The CDR3: CASSFGDVTGEQFF. The CDR3 DNA is TGCGCCAGCAGCTTCGGGGATGTAACCGGTGAGCAGTTCTTC.

This chain joins TRBV28 and TRBJ1-1; no clear D gene. Per the germline V gene, CDR1 is MDHEN and CDR2 is SYDVKM. The CDR3 is made up of 17 amino acids. V gave up 3 bases and J gave up 11 bases, with 28 bases separating them. CDR3 nucleotide sequence: TGTGCCAGCAGTTTGTTAGGGTCCGGGCGGGTCCACGAGGTGGCTTTCTTT. Translating gives CASSLLGSGRVHEVAFF.